This T cell receptor beta chain stems from a study of shared clonotypes between healthy human individuals. About the research overall: CD8 memory received one plate per donor, CD8 naive two, CD4 memory three and CD4 naive three. Study-level findings and limits: Sequencing depth was a factor that was expected to affect clonotype sharing among donors. Naive subsets usually exceeded memory subsets in estimated richness.

As to this clone: The antigen is not known.

After removal of 2 bases from V and 5 bases from J, the junction contained 3 bases not matched to a gene. Per the germline V gene, CDR1 is SGHTA and CDR2 is FQGNSA. The CDR3 has 14 amino acids. Donors were healthy HIV-negative adults without recently reported acute infections or vaccinations. Only in-frame clones appear in the TCRdb table, and some are missing; sequencing was by immunoSEQ multiplex PCR. The sample contains millions of clones, about 92% of which appear only once. The material sequenced was naive CD4+ T cells sorted from blood. The subset was: CD45RA+ positively selected. The J gene is TRBJ2-5, the V gene TRBV7-2, with TRBD2 matching 9 bases. This TCR was sampled from a young man in good health. CDR3 bases: TGTGCCAGCAGCTTATTGGGACTAGCTGAGACCCAGTACTTC. It codes for CASSLLGLAETQYF.